The rows below give T cell receptor beta chains drawn from one sample of a study of shared clonotypes between healthy human individuals. Generated by immunoSEQ multiplex PCR, the TCRdb table keeps only in-frame clones and is missing some. The sample comprises about 2.4 million clones, under 95% of which are singletons, and around 0.37% rests with the top ten. Sequencing was carried out using naive CD4+ T cells from PBMCs. These TCRs come from a man younger than 35 in good health. Some clones in this sample may be carry-over from other donors' samples. CDR3s leave out the opening cysteine and the closing phenylalanine or tryptophan. D genes are given only for firm matches.

TRBD2	TRBJ2-1	TRBV9	ASSESSGVGEQF
NA	TRBJ1-5	TRBV19	ASKSRLGNQPQH
NA	TRBJ1-2	TRBV28	ASSPSPIRGGT
NA	TRBJ1-1	TRBV7-9	ASRLRPTNTEAF
NA	TRBJ1-5	TRBV7-9	ASSFGQSQPQH
NA	TRBJ1-4	TRBV29-1	SVDKRASNEKLF
NA	TRBJ1-2	TRBV10-3	AISETRREGNYGYT
TRBD1	TRBJ2-7	TRBV27	ASSFGQGSYEQY
TRBD1	TRBJ1-1	TRBV14	ASSQIDRGNTEAF
TRBD1	TRBJ2-3	TRBV19	ASSIWDRDDTQY
TRBD1	TRBJ1-4	TRBV28	ASSENRGRIEKLF
TRBD2	TRBJ2-3	TRBV5-1	ASSLRTSGRYDTQY
NA	TRBJ1-1	TRBV2	ASRDRQGLDSTEAF
NA	TRBJ2-7	TRBV19	ASSRTNGYYEQY
TRBD1	TRBJ2-3	TRBV6-5	ASTRDRAHTDTQY
TRBD2	TRBJ2-2	TRBV9	ASSVYSGLNTGELF
NA	TRBJ1-1	TRBV28	ASTQSEQGNTEAF
NA	TRBJ2-2	TRBV10-3	ATGGEGSGELF
NA	TRBJ2-7	TRBV11-2	ASSLGINSYEQY
NA	TRBJ2-5	TRBV30	AWTDGETQY
NA	TRBJ2-1	TRBV5-4	ASSLALGRLLNEQF
NA	TRBJ1-2	TRBV11-2	ASSLRGWQTTYGYT
NA	TRBJ2-7	TRBV30	ASRLQGGVYEQY
NA	TRBJ2-1	TRBV28	ASHSNNEQF
NA	TRBJ1-1	TRBV29-1	SVASGVRGTEAF
NA	TRBJ1-2	TRBV28	ASSLMGLGGYT
NA	TRBJ2-7	TRBV7-3	ASSLQGLDEQY
TRBD1	TRBJ2-7	TRBV2	ASSAGRGHSYEQY
NA	TRBJ1-3	TRBV6-1	ASRDTYSGNTIY
NA	TRBJ1-5	TRBV5-1	ASSFSGGNQPQH
NA	TRBJ2-7	TRBV2	ASSDERLSSYEQY
TRBD1	TRBJ1-1	TRBV28	ASSSERDRLTQGNTEAF
NA	TRBJ2-7	TRBV9	ASSVRDRHYEQY
TRBD1	TRBJ1-1	TRBV6-1	ASSGGIRDRGPEAF
NA	TRBJ1-6	TRBV28	AITSWGLNSPLH
NA	TRBJ2-7	TRBV30	AWSVRGYEQY
TRBD1	TRBJ2-2	TRBV18	ASSPQRLNRGANTGELF
NA	TRBJ1-2	TRBV28	ASSLGTYDGYT
NA	TRBJ2-7	TRBV13	ASSPRGSSYEQY
NA	TRBJ1-5	TRBV28	ASSPFWTHNQPQH
TRBD2	TRBJ2-1	TRBV11-2	ASSPTSGRSYNEQF
NA	TRBJ2-7	TRBV25-1	ASSVGATYEQY
TRBD2	TRBJ2-1	TRBV5-1	ASLAGGPRNEQF
TRBD2	TRBJ2-1	TRBV6-6	ASGRLAGVNEQF
TRBD2	TRBJ2-7	TRBV5-1	ASSPKGTSSYEQY
NA	TRBJ1-1	TRBV5-1	ASSLNRNTEAF
TRBD1	TRBJ1-1	TRBV5-1	ASSLLTGWNTEAF
NA	TRBJ1-2	TRBV28	ASSPVGAQGYGYT
NA	TRBJ2-7	TRBV27	ASSYRDSSYEQY
TRBD2	TRBJ2-2	TRBV28	ASTLGGLAGVGELF
TRBD1	TRBJ1-1	TRBV19	ASSFRDRVTEAF
TRBD2	TRBJ2-7	TRBV7-8	ASSLETSGDYEQY
TRBD1	TRBJ2-7	TRBV7-9	ASSLTGGAYEQY
NA	TRBJ2-5	TRBV7-3	ASSPTSRDETQY
NA	TRBJ2-5	TRBV5-4	ASSLLTSQGPAAQY